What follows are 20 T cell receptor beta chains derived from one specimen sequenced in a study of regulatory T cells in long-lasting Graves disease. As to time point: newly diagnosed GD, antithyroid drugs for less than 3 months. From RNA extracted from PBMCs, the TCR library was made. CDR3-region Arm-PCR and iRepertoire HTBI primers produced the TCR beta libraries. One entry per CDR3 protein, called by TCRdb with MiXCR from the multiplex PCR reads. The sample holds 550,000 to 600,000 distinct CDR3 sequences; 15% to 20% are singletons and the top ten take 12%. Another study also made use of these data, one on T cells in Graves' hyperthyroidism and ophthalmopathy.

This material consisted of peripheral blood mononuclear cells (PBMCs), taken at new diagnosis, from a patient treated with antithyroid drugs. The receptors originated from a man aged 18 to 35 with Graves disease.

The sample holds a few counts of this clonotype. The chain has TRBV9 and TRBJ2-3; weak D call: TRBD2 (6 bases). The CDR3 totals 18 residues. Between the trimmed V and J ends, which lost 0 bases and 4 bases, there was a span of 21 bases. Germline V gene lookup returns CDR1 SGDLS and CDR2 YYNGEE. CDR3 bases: TGTGCCAGCAGCGTAGATGTAGCGGCATCCTTCAACCCAGATACGCAGTATTTT. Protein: CASSVDVAASFNPDTQYF.

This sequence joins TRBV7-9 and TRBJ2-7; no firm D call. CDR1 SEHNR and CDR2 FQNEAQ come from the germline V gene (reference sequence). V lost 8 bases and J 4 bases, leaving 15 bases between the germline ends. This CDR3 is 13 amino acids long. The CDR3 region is CASLPAVGYEQYF. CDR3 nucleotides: TGTGCCAGCCTGCCAGCTGTCGGTTACGAGCAGTACTTC.

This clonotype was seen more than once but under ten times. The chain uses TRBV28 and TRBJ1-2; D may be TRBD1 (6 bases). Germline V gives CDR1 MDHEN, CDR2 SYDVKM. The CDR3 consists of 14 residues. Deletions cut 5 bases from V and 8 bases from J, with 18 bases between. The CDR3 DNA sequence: TGTGCCAGCAGTCCACCGACCGGAAGGGGGGGCTACACCTTC. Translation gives CASSPPTGRGGYTF.

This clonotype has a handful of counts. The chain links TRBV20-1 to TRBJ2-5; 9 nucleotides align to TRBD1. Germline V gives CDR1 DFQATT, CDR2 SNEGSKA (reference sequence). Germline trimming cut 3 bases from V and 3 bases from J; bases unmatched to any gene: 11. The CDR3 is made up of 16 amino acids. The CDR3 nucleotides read TGCAGTGCTAGGGAGACAGGGGGGGGTTTAGAAGAGACCCAGTACTTC. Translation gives CSARETGGGLEETQYF.

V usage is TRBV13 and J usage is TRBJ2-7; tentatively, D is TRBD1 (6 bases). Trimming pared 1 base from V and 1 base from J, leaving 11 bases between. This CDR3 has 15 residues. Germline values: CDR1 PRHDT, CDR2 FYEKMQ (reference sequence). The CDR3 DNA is TGTGCCAGCAGCTTAGAGCCAGGGGCTTCCTACGAGCAGTACTTC. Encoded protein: CASSLEPGASYEQYF.

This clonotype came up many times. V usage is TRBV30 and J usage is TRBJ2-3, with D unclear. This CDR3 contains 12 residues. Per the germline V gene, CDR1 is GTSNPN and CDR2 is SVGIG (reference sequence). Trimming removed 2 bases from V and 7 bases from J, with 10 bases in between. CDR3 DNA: TGTGCCTGGAGTCCCACATCATATACGCAGTATTTT. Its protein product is CAWSPTSYTQYF.

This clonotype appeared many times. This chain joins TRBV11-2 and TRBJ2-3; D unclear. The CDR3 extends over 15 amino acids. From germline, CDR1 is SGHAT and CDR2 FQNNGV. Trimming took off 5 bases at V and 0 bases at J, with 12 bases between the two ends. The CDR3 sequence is CASSPNVFSTDTQYF. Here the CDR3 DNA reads TGTGCCAGCAGCCCCAACGTCTTTAGCACAGATACGCAGTATTTT.

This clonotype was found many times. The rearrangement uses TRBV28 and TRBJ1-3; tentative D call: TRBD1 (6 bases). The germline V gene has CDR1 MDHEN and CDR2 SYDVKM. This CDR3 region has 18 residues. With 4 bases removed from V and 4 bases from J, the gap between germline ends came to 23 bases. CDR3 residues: CASSSPPTRDRIGNTIYF. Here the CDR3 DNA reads TGTGCCAGCAGTTCCCCGCCTACTCGAGACAGGATCGGAAACACCATATATTTT.

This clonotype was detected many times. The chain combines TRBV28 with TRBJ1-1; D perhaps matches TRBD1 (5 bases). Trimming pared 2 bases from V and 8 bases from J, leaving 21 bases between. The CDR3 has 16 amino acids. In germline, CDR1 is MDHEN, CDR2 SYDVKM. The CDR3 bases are TGTGCCAGCAGTTTACCCGCTTTGGGAAGGGGCGGAGAAGCTTTCTTT. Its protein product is CASSLPALGRGGEAFF.

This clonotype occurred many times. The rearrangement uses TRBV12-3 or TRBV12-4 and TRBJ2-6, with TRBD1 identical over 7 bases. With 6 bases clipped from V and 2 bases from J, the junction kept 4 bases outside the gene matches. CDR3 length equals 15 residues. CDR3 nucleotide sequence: TGTGCCAGCAGCCCTACAGGGGCTGGGGCCAACGTCCTGACTTTC. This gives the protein CASSPTGAGANVLTF.

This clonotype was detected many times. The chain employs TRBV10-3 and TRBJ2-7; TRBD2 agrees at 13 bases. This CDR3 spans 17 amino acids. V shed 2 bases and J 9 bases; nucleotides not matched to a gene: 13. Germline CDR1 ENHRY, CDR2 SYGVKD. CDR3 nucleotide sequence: TGTGCCATCAGTGAGAGACTAGCGGGAGGTGGTTCGTCCGGGCAGTACTTC. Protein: CAISERLAGGGSSGQYF.

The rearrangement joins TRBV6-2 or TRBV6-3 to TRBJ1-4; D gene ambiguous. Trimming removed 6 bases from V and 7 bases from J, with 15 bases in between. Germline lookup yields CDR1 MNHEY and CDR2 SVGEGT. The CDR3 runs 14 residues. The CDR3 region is CASRTEEGSEKLFF. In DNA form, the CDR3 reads TGTGCCAGCAGGACGGAGGAAGGGAGTGAAAAACTGTTTTTT.

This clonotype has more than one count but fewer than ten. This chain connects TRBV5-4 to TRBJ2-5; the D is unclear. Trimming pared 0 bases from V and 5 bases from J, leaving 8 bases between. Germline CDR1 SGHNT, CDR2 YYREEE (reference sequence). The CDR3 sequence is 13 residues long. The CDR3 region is CASSLEGWETQYF. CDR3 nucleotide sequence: TGTGCCAGCAGCTTGGAAGGGTGGGAGACCCAGTACTTC. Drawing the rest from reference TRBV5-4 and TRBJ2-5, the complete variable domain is ETGVTQSPTHLIKTRGQQVTLRCSSQSGHNTVSWYQQALGQGPQFIFQYYREEENGRGNFPPRFSGLQFPNYSSELNVNALELDDSALYLCASSLEGWETQYFGPGTRLLVL.

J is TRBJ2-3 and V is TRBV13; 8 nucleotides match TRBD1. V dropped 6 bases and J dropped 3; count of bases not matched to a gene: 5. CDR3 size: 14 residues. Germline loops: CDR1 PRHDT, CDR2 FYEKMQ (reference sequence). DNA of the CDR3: TGTGCCAGCAGGCTCAACAGGGGGACAGATACGCAGTATTTT. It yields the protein CASRLNRGTDTQYF.

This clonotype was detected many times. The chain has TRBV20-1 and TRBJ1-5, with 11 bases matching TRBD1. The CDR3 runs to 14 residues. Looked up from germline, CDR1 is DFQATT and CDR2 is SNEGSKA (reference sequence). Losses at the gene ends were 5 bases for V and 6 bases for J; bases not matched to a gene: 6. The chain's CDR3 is CSAPPGTGGQPQHF. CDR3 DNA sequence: TGCAGTGCTCCGCCTGGGACAGGGGGTCAGCCCCAGCATTTT.

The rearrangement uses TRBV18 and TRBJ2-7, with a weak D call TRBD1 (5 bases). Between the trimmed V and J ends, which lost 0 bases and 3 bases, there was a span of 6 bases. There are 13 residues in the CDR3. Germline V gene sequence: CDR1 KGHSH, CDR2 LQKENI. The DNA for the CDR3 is TGTGCCAGCTCACCACCGACAGACTACGAGCAGTACTTC. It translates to CASSPPTDYEQYF.

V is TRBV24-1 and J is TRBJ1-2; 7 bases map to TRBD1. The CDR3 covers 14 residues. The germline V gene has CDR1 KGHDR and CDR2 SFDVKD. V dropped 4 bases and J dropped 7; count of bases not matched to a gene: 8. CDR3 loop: CATSDSDRVVGYTF. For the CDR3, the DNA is TGTGCCACCAGTGACAGCGACAGGGTAGTTGGCTACACCTTC.

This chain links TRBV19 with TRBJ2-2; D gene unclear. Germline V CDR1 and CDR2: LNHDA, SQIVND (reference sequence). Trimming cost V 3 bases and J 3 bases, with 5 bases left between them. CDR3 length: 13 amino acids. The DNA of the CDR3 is TGTGCCAGTAGTATCACAGACACCGGGGAGCTGTTTTTT. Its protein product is CASSITDTGELFF.

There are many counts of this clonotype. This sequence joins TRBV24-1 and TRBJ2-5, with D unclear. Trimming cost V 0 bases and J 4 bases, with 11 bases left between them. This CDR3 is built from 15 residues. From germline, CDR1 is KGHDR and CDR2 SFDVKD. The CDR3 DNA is TGTGCCACCAGTGATTTGGGGCGGTGGGCAGAGACCCAGTACTTC. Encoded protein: CATSDLGRWAETQYF.

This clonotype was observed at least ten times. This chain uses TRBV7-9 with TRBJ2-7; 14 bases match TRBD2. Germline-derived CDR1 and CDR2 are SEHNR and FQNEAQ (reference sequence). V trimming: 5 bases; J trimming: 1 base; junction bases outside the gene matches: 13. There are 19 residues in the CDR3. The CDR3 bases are TGTGCCAGCAGCAAGGGACAGGGACTAGCGGGAGCAAGATCCTACGAGCAGTACTTC. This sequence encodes CASSKGQGLAGARSYEQYF.